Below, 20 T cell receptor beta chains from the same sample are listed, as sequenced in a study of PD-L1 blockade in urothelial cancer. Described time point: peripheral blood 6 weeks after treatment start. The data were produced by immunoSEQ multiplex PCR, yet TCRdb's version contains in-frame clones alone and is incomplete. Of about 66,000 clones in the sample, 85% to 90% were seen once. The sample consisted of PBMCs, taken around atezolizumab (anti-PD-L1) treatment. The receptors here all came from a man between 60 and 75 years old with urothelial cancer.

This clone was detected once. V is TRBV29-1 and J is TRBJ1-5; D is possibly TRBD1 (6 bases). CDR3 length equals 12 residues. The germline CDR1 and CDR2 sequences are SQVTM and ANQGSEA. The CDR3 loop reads CRVGGSNQPQHF. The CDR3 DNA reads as TGCCGGGTAGGGGGATCCAATCAGCCCCAGCATTTT. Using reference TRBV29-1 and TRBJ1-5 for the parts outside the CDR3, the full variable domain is SAVISQKPSRDICQRGTSLTIQCQVDSQVTMMFWYRQQPGQSLTLIATANQGSEATYESGFVIDKFPISRPNLTFSTLTVSNMSPEDSSIYLCRVGGSNQPQHFGDGTRLSIL.

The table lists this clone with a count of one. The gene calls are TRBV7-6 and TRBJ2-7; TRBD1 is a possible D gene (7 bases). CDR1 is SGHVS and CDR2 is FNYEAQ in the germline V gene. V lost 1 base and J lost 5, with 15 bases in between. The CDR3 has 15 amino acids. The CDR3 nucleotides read TGTGCCAGCAGCTTAGGAGTGCAGGGGGGCCACGAGCAGTACTTC. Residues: CASSLGVQGGHEQYF.

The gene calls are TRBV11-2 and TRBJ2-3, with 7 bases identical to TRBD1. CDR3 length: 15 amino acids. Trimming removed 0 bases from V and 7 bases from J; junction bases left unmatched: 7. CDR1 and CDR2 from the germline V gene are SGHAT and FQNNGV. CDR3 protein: CASSLDRQGSYTQYF. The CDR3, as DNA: TGTGCCAGCAGCTTAGATCGACAGGGCTCATATACGCAGTATTTT. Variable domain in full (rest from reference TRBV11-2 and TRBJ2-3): EAGVAQSPRYKIIEKRQSVAFWCNPISGHATLYWYQQILGQGPKLLIQFQNNGVVDDSQLPKDRFSAERLKGVDSTLKIQPAKLEDSAVYLCASSLDRQGSYTQYFGPGTRLTVL.

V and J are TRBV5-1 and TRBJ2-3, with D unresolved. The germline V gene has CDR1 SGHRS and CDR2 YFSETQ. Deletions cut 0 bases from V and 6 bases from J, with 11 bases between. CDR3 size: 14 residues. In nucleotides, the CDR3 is TGCGCCAGCAGCTTGGCGGCAGGCCGGGATACGCAGTATTTT. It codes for CASSLAAGRDTQYF.

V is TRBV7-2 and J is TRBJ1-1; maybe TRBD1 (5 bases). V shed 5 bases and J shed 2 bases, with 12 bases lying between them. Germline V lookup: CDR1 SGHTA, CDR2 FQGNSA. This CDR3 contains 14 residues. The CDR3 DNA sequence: TGTGCCAGCAGCGCCAGGGCACCAAACACTGAAGCTTTCTTT. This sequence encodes CASSARAPNTEAFF.

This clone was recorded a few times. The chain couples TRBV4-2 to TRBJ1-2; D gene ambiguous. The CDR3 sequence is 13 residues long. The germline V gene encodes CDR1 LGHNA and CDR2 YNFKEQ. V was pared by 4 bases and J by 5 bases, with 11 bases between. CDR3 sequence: CASSPGEEYGYTF. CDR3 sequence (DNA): TGTGCCAGCAGCCCCGGGGAGGAGTATGGCTACACCTTC.

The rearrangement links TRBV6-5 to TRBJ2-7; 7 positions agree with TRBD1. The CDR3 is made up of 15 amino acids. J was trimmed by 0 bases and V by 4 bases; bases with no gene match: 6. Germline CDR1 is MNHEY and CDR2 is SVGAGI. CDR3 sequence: CASSSTGTDSYEQYF. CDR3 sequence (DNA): TGTGCCAGCAGTTCTACCGGGACAGACTCCTACGAGCAGTACTTC.

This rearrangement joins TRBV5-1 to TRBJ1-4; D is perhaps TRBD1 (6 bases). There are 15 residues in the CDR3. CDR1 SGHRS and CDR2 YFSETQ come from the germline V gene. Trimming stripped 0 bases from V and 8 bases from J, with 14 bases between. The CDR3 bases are TGCGCCAGCAGCTTGGCGGGGGGCGTCAGGGAAAAACTGTTTTTT. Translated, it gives CASSLAGGVREKLFF.

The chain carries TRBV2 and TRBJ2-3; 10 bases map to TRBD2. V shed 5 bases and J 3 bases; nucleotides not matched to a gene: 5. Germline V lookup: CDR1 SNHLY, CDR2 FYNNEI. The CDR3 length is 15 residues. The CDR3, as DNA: TGTGCCAGCAGTATTAGCGGGAGGCGTACAGATACGCAGTATTTT. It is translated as CASSISGRRTDTQYF.

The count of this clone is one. CDR3 in amino acids: CASRTTGYEQYF. Here the CDR3 DNA reads TGTGCCAGCAGGACGACTGGCTACGAGCAGTACTTC. The chain employs TRBV7-9 and TRBJ2-7; D remains ambiguous. CDR3 length equals 12 residues. Per germline, CDR1 SEHNR and CDR2 FQNEAQ (reference sequence). The V end was cut by 6 bases, the J end by 3 bases, with 9 bases between.

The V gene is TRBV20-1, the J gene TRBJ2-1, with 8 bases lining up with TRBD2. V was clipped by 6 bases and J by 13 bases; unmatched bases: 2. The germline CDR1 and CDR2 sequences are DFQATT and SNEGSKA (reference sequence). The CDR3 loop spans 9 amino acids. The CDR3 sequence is CSAGLAQFF. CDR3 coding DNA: TGCAGTGCCGGACTAGCCCAGTTCTTC.

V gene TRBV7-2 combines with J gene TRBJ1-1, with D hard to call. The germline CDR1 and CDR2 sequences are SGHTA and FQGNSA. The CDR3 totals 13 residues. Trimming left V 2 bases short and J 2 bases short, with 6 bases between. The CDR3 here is CASSLLRNTEAFF. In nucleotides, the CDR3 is TGTGCCAGCAGCTTATTGCGAAACACTGAAGCTTTCTTT.

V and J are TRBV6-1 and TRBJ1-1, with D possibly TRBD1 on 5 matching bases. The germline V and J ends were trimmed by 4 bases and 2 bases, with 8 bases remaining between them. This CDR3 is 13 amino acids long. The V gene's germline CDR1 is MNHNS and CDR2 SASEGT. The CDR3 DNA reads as TGTGCCAGCAGTGGCAGGGTAAACACTGAAGCTTTCTTT. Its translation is CASSGRVNTEAFF.

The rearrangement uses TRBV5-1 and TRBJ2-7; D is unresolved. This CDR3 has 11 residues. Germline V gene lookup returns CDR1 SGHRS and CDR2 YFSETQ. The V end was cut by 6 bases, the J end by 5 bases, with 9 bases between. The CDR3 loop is CASTYQDEQYF. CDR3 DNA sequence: TGCGCCAGCACCTATCAGGACGAGCAGTACTTC.

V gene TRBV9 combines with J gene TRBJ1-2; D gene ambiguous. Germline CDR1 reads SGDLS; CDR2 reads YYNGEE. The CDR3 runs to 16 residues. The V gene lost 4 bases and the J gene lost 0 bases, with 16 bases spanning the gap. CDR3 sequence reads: CASSPLRADTNYGYTF. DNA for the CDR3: TGTGCCAGCAGCCCCTTGAGGGCAGACACTAACTATGGCTACACCTTC.

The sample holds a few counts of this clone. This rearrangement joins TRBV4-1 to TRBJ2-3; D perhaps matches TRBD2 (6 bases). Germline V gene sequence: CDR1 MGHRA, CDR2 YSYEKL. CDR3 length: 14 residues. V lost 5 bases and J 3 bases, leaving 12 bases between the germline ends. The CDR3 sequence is CASSEWRGTDTQYF. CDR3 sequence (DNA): TGCGCCAGCAGCGAATGGAGGGGAACAGATACGCAGTATTTT.

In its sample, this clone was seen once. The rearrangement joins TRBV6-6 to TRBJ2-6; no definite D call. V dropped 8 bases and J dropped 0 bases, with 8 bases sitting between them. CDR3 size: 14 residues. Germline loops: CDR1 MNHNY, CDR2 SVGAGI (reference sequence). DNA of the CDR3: TGTGCCAGCTTTTCGGGCTCTGGGGCCAACGTCCTGACTTTC. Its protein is CASFSGSGANVLTF.

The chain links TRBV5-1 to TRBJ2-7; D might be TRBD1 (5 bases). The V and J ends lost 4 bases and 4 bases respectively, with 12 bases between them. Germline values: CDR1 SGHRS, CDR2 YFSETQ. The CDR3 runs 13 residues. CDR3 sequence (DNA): TGCGCCAGCAGCATTGACAGAAGGTACGAGCAGTACTTC. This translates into CASSIDRRYEQYF.

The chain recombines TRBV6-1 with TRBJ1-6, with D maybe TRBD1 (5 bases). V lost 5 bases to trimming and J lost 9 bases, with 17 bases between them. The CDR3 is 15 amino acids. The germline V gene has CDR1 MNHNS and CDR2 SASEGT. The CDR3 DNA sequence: TGTGCCAGCAGTATTGGGGCTATCCGGGTTTCACCCCTCCACTTT. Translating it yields CASSIGAIRVSPLHF.

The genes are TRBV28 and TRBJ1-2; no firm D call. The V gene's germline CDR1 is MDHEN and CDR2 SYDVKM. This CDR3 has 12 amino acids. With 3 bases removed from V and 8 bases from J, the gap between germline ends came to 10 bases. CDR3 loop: CASSFGVGGYTF. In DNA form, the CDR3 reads TGTGCCAGCAGTTTCGGGGTCGGGGGCTACACCTTC.